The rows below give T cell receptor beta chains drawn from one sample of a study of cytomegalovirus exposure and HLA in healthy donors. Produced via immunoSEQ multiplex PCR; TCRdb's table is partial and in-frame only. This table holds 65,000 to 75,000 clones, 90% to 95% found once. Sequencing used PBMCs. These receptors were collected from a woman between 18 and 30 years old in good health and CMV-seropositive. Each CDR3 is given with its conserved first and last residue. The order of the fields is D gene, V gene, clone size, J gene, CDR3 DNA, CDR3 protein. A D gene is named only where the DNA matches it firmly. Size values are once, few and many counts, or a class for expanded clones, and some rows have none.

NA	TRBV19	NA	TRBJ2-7	TGTGCCAGTAGTGTCCTCTACGAGCAGTACTTC	CASSVLYEQYF
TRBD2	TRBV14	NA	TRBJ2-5	TGTGCCAGCAGCCAAGTGTCGGCGGGAGGGGGAGAGACCCAGTACTTC	CASSQVSAGGGETQYF
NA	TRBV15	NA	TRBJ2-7	TGTGCCACCAGCAGAGGGGGCCCAGCCTACGAGCAGTACTTC	CATSRGGPAYEQYF
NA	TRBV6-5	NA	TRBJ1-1	TGTGCCAGCAGCCCCGGAGGTGGGATGAAAACTGAAGCTTTCTTT	CASSPGGGMKTEAFF
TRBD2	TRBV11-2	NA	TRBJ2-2	TGTGCCAGCAGCTCGACTAGCGGGACCACCGGGGAGCTGTTTTTT	CASSSTSGTTGELFF
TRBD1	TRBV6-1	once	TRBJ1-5	TGTGCCAGCAAAACCGGGACAGGGGGCAATCAGCCCCAGCATTTT	CASKTGTGGNQPQHF
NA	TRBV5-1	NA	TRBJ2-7	TGCGCCAGCAGCTCGGAATCAGGTACCTACGAGCAGTACTTC	CASSSESGTYEQYF
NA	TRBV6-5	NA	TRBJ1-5	TGTGCCAGCAGTTACTCGCCGGGGAATCGGCCCCAGCATTTT	CASSYSPGNRPQHF
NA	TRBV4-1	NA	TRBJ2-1	TGCGCCAGCAGCCAAGTCGGGGGCTCCTACAATGAGCAGTTCTTC	CASSQVGGSYNEQFF
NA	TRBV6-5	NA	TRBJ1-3	TGTGCCAGCAGTTCCACAGGAGTCTCTGGAAACACCATATATTTT	CASSSTGVSGNTIYF
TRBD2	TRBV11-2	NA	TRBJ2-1	TGTGCCAGCAGCCCGTCGGGGCGGGGGGGCCGGAATGAGCAGTTCTTC	CASSPSGRGGRNEQFF
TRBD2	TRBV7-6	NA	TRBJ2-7	TGTGCCAGCAGCGCTACCGTAGCGGGGGAGCTTACCTACGAGCAGTACTTC	CASSATVAGELTYEQYF
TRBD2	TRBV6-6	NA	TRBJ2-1	TGTGCCAGCACCGGACTAGCGGTATCGGATGAGCAGTTCTTC	CASTGLAVSDEQFF
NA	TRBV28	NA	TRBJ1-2	TGTGCCAGCAGTCTAGACGCCGGCAATACTAACTATGGCTACACCTTC	CASSLDAGNTNYGYTF
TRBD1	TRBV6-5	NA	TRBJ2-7	TGTGCCAGCAGACGCGACAGGGTGGGCCTATACGAGCAGTACTTC	CASRRDRVGLYEQYF
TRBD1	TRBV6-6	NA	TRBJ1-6	TGTGCCAGCAGTTACTCGGGGACAGGGGAGTCACCCCTCCACTTT	CASSYSGTGESPLHF
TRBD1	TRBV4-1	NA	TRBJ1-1	TGCGCCAGCAGCCCTCGGACAGGAAGGACTGAAGCTTTCTTT	CASSPRTGRTEAFF
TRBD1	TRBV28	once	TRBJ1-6	TGTGCCAGCAGTTTAGCTCAAACAGGGGGGAATTCACCCCTCCACTTT	CASSLAQTGGNSPLHF
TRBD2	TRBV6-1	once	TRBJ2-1	TGTGCCTCCGTGCGGGGGGGGATTTACAATGAGCAGTTCTTC	CASVRGGIYNEQFF
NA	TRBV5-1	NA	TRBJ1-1	TGCGCCAGCTTTCAGGGCTCTGAAGCTTTCTTT	CASFQGSEAFF
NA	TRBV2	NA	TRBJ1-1	TGTGCCAGCAGCGTTGGACAGTCTGAAGCTTTCTTT	CASSVGQSEAFF
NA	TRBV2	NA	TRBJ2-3	TGTGCCAGGGTCGGGGATACGCAGTATTTT	CARVGDTQYF
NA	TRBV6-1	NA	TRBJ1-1	TGTGCCAGCAGTGAAAACGGGGGAGACACTGAAGCTTTCTTT	CASSENGGDTEAFF
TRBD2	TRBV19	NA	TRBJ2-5	TGTGCCAGTAGTCCCCGGACTAGCGGGCAAGAGACCCAGTACTTC	CASSPRTSGQETQYF
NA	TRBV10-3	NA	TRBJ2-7	TGTGCCGCAAGTCCGAGCTCCTACGAGCAGTACTTC	CAASPSSYEQYF
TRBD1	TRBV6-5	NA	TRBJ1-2	TGTGCCAGCAGACAGGGGCGGGGCTACACCTTC	CASRQGRGYTF
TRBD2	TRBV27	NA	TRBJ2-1	TGTGCCAGCAGGGGACTAGCGGCCTACAATGAGCAGTTCTTC	CASRGLAAYNEQFF
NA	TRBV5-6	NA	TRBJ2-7	TGTGCCAGCAGCTTGCCGGGTCCGGCCTACGAGCAGTACTTC	CASSLPGPAYEQYF
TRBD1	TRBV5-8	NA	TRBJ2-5	TGTGCCAGCAGCGCCGGGACAGCTCCTATTGTAACCCAGTACTTC	CASSAGTAPIVTQYF
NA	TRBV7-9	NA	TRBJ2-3	TGTGCCAGCAGCTTAGTCGCGGGGAGCACAGATACGCAGTATTTT	CASSLVAGSTDTQYF
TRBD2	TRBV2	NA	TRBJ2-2	TGTGCCAGCAGTCCAACTAGCGGGGACACCGGGGAGCTGTTTTTT	CASSPTSGDTGELFF
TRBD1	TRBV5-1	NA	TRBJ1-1	TGCGCCAGCAGACCAGGGGGTACGGTTTCTGAAGCTTTCTTT	CASRPGGTVSEAFF
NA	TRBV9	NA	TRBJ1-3	TGTGCCAGCAGCGTAGCTGGCACCTCTGGAAACACCATATATTTT	CASSVAGTSGNTIYF
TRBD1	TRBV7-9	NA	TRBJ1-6	TGTGCCAGCAGCCCGTGGACAGGGCAAATCGGTTCACCCCTCCACTTT	CASSPWTGQIGSPLHF
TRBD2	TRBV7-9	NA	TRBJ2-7	TGTGCCAGCAGCTTAGAAGCTTGGGGGGGATACGAGCAGTACTTC	CASSLEAWGGYEQYF
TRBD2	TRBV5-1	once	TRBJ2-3	TGCGCCAGCAGCTTGGCCCTGGGAGCGGGGGCATCAGATACGCAGTATTTT	CASSLALGAGASDTQYF
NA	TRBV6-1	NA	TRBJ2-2	TGTGCCAGCAGTGAGATGACTAGTGGGGCCGGGGAGCTGTTTTTT	CASSEMTSGAGELFF
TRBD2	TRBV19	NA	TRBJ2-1	TGTGCCAGTGGGACTAGCGGGAGGGCCGATGAGCAGTTCTTC	CASGTSGRADEQFF
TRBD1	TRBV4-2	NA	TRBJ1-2	TGTGCCAGCAGCCCCGAGCTACGCGACAGGGCCCGGGGCGGCTATGGCTACACCTTC	CASSPELRDRARGGYGYTF
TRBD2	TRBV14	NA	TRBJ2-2	TGTGCCAGCAGCCCGCGACTTGCAGCGGGAATGAACACCGGGGAGCTGTTTTTT	CASSPRLAAGMNTGELFF
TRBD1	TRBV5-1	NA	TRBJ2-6	TGCGCCAGCAGGATACAGGGGTCTGGGGCCAACGTCCTGACTTTC	CASRIQGSGANVLTF
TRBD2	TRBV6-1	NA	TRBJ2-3	TGTGCCAGCAGTGGTCGGACTAGGACGGCAGATACGCAGTATTTT	CASSGRTRTADTQYF
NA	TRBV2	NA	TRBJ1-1	TGTGCCAGCACCCCACCAGGGGTGACTGAAGCTTTCTTT	CASTPPGVTEAFF
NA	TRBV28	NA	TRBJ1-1	TGTGCCAGCAGTTTTACAGGGAAGAGGACTGAAGCTTTCTTT	CASSFTGKRTEAFF
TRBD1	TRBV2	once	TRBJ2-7	TGTGCCAGCAGGACAGGGGCGACTTTCTACGAGCAGTACTTC	CASRTGATFYEQYF
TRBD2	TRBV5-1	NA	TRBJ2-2	TGCGCCAGCAGCTTGGTAGGCTTTGTGCGGGAGGATTACACCGGGGAGCTGTTTTTT	CASSLVGFVREDYTGELFF
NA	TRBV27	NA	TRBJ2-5	TGTGCCAGCAGTCCACTAAGGGGCCTCCCAGGGGACCAGTACTTC	CASSPLRGLPGDQYF
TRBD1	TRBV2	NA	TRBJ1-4	TGTGCCAGCAGAGCCTACAGGGGACTTAATGAAAAACTGTTTTTT	CASRAYRGLNEKLFF
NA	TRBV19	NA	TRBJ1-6	TGTGCCAGTAGTCTCCGATGGACTGAGCTCAATTCACCCCTCCACTTT	CASSLRWTELNSPLHF
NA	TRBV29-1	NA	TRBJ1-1	TGCAGCGTTCGTCCAGCCGACAGGCCTACTGAAGCTTTCTTT	CSVRPADRPTEAFF
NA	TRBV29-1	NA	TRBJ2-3	TGCAGCGTGCGGGTGGCTAGTGCAGATACGCAGTATTTT	CSVRVASADTQYF
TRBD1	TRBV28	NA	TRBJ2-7	TGTGCCAGCAGTTCGTCCGGGACAGGGGGCCCTTGGGAGTACTTC	CASSSSGTGGPWEYF
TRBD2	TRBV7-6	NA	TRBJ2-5	TGTGCCAGCAGCTTAAGTGTGGCAGGGAGGGCGGAGACCCAGTACTTC	CASSLSVAGRAETQYF
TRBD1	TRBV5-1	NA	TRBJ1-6	TGCGCCAGCAGCTTGGGACACCGGGACAGGGATTCACCCCTCCACTTT	CASSLGHRDRDSPLHF
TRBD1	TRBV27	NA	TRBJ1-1	TGTGCCAGCAGTTTATCGAGCACTCCGGGACAGGGGTGGAGGAACACTGAAGCTTTCTTT	CASSLSSTPGQGWRNTEAFF
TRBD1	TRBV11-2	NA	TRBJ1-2	TGTGCCAGCAGCTTAGGACAGGGAAGTCTTGGCTACACCTTC	CASSLGQGSLGYTF
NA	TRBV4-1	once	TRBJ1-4	TGCGCCAGCAGCCAAGTGACGGGGGCTAATGAAAAACTGTTTTTT	CASSQVTGANEKLFF
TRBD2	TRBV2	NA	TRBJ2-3	TGTGTCAGAGGGCTAGCGGGGGGGTTTACAGATACGCAGTATTTT	CVRGLAGGFTDTQYF
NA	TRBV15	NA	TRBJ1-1	TGTGCCACCAGCTCCCCTACGCGCGGGGGGGTCATGAACACTGAAGCTTTCTTT	CATSSPTRGGVMNTEAFF